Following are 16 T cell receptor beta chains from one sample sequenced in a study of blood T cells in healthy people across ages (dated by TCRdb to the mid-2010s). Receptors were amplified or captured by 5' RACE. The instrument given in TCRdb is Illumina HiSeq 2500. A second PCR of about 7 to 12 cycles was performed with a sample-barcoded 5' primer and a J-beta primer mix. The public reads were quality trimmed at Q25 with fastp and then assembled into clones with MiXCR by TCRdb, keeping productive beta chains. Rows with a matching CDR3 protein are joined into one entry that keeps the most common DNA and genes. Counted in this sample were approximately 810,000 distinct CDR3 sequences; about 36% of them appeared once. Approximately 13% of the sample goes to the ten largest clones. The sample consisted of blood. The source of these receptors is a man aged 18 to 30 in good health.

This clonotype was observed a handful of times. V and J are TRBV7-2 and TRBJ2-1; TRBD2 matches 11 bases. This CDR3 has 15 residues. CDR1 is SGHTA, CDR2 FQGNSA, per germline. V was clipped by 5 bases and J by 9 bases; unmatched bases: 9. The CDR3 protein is CASSPRLAGPVEQFF. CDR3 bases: TGTGCCAGCAGCCCCAGACTAGCGGGGCCAGTTGAGCAGTTCTTC.

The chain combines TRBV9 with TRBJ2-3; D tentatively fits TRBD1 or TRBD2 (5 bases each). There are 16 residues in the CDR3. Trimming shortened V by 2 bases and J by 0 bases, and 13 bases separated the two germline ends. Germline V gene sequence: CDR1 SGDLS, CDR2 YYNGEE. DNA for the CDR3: TGTGCCAGCAGCGTTTACGGGGCGACTAGCACAGATACGCAGTATTTT. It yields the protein CASSVYGATSTDTQYF.

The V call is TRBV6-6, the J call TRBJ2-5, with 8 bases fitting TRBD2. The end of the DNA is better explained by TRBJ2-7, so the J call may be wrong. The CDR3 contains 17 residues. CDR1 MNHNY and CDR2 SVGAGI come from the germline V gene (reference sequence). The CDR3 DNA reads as TGTGCCAGCAGTTACTTCGCGGAGCGGGGGTATCCACGCGAGCAGTACTTC. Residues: CASSYFAERGYPREQYF.

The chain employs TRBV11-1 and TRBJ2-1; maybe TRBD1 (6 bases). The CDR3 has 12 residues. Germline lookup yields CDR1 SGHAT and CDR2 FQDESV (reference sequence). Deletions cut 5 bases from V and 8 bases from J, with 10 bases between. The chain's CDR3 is CASSPNRDEQFF. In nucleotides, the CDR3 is TGTGCCAGCAGCCCAAACAGGGATGAGCAGTTCTTC.

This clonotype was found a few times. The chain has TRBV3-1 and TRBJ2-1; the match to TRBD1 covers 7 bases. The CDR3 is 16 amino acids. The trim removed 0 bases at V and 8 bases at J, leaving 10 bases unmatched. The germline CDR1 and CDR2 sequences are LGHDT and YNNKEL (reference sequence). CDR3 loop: CASSQEVEGAWDEQFF. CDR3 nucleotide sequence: TGTGCCAGCAGCCAAGAGGTAGAGGGGGCTTGGGATGAGCAGTTCTTC.

The CDR3 coding sequence is TGTGCCAGCAGCTTCATGCGGGCGTTGTTATCAGATACGCAGTATTTT. It is translated as CASSFMRALLSDTQYF. This chain links TRBV7-2 with TRBJ2-3; TRBD2 is a possible D gene (5 bases). CDR1 is SGHTA and CDR2 is FQGNSA in the germline V gene. The CDR3 loop spans 16 amino acids. The V gene lost 3 bases and the J gene lost 4 bases, with 17 bases spanning the gap.

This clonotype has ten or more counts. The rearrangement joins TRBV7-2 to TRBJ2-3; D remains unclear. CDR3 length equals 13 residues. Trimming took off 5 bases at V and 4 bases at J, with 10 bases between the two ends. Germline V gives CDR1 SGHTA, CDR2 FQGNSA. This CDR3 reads CASSLTLPDTQYF. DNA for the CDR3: TGTGCCAGCAGCCTTACTCTACCAGATACGCAGTATTTT.

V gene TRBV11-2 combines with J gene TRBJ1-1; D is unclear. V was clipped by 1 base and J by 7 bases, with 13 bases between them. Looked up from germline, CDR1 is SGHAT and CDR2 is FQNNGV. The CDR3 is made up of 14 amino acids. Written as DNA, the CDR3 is TGTGCCAGCAGCTTAGCTCTCGGGCAGCTTGAAGCTTTCTTT. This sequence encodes CASSLALGQLEAFF.

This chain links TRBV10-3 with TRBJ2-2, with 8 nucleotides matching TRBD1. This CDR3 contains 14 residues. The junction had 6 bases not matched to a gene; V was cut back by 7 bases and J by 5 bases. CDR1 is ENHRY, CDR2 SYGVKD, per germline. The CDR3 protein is CAIKADRATGELFF. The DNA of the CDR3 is TGTGCCATCAAAGCGGACAGGGCGACCGGGGAGCTGTTTTTT.

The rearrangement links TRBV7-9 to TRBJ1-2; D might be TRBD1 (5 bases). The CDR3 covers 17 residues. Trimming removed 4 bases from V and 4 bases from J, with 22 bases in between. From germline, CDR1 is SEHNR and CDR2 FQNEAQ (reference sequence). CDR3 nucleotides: TGTGCCAGCAGCTCCACAACCCTTCTCCCGGGGGGCTATGGCTACACCTTC. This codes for CASSSTTLLPGGYGYTF.

CDR3 amino acids: CSLGREGVSDTQYF. The CDR3 DNA sequence: TGCAGCCTAGGGAGGGAGGGCGTCTCAGATACGCAGTATTTT. The rearrangement uses TRBV29-1 and TRBJ2-3, with 7 bases aligning to TRBD2. CDR3 size: 14 residues. Germline loops: CDR1 SQVTM, CDR2 ANQGSEA. The junction had 12 bases not matched to a gene; V was cut back by 8 bases and J by 4 bases.

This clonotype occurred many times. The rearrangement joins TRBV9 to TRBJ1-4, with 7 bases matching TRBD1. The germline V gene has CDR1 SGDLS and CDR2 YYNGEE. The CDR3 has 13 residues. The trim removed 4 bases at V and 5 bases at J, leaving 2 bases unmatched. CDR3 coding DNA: TGTGCCAGCAGCTCAGGGGGGAATGAAAAACTGTTTTTT. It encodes CASSSGGNEKLFF.

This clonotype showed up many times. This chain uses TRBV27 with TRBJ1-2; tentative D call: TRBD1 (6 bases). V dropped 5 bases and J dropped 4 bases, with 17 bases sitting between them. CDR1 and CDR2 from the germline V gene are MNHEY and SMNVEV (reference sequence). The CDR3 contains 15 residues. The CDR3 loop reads CASSLGQGRAYGYTF. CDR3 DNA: TGTGCCAGCAGTCTGGGGCAGGGGCGCGCCTATGGCTACACCTTC.

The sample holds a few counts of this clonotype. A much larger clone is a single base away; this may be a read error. CDR3: CASSWRGSSTDAQYF. The CDR3 region has the DNA TGTGCCAGCAGTTGGCGGGGGAGCAGCACAGATGCGCAGTATTTT. The gene calls are TRBV12-3 or TRBV12-4 and TRBJ2-3; TRBD2 agrees at 7 bases. The length of the CDR3 is 15 residues.

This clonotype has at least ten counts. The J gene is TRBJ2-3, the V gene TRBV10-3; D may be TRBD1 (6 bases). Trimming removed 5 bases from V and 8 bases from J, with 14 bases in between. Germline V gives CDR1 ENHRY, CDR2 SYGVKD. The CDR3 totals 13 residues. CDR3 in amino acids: CAISTGTFGTQYF. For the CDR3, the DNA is TGTGCCATCAGTACAGGGACATTTGGTACGCAGTATTTT.

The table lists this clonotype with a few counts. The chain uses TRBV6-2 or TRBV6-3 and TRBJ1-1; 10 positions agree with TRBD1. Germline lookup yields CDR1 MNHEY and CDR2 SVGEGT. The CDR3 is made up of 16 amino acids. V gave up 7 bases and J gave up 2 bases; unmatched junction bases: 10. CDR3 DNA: TGTGCCAGCAATCTACCCCGGGACAGGGGAAACACTGAAGCTTTCTTT. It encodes CASNLPRDRGNTEAFF.